Each of the 24 T cell receptor beta chains below was sequenced from the same sample in a study of vaccination and CD4 T cells after COVID-19. The antigens these receptors bind are not known. Treatment denoted: roughly 10-day PBMC culture with coronavirus spike peptide pools or control peptides (ViraFEST assay). The assay that was used to sequence DNA from cultured CD4+ T cells was the Oncomine TCR Beta short-read assay. Via MiXCR, TCRdb re-called the PCR reads, giving one row per CDR3 protein. The data show 7,000 to 10,000 distinct CDR3 sequences, with approximately 70% seen just once and around 33% held by the top ten. Sequencing was done on a sample of CD4+ T cells from blood, cultured in vitro. The receptor set was obtained from a human donor who had recovered from COVID-19.

CDR3 sequence reads: CASTIDRGNSPLHF. CDR3 nucleotide sequence: TGTGCCAGCACTATCGACAGGGGGAATTCACCCCTCCACTTT. The chain combines TRBV2 with TRBJ1-6, with 9 bases fitting TRBD1. V shed 7 bases, J shed 7 bases, and the junction held 5 bases outside the gene matches. The CDR3 has 14 residues. CDR1 and CDR2 (germline): SNHLY, FYNNEI.

V and J are TRBV28 and TRBJ1-2; D is possibly TRBD1 (5 bases). The germline V gene encodes CDR1 MDHEN and CDR2 SYDVKM. This CDR3 contains 16 residues. V gave up 5 bases and J gave up 4 bases, with 20 bases separating them. The CDR3 spells CASSQSGAESLYGYTF. CDR3 DNA sequence: TGTGCCAGCAGTCAATCCGGGGCCGAATCTCTCTATGGCTACACCTTC.

The gene calls are TRBV10-1 and TRBJ2-7; D unclear. The germline CDR1 and CDR2 sequences are WNHNN and SYGVQD (reference sequence). Trimming shortened V by 3 bases and J by 3 bases, and 6 bases separated the two germline ends. This CDR3 contains 12 residues. This CDR3 is CASSDQFYEQYF. CDR3 bases: TGCGCCAGCAGTGACCAGTTCTACGAGCAGTACTTC.

This clonotype was found a few times. V usage is TRBV20-1 and J usage is TRBJ1-2; the match to TRBD1 covers 8 bases. Trimming cost V 3 bases and J 8 bases; bases outside gene matches: 5. The CDR3 runs to 12 residues. Germline CDR1 reads DFQATT; CDR2 reads SNEGSKA (reference sequence). DNA of the CDR3: TGCAGTGCTAGTTTACAGGGGGGCGGCTACACCTTC. This gives the protein CSASLQGGGYTF.

The chain's CDR3 is CASSTRNNQPQHF. As DNA, the CDR3 is TGTGCCAGCAGCACACGAAACAATCAGCCCCAGCATTTT. This chain joins TRBV7-2 and TRBJ1-5; no reliable D call. Germline loops: CDR1 SGHTA, CDR2 FQGNSA. V was cut by 5 bases and J by 3 bases, with 8 bases left in between. The CDR3 totals 13 residues.

This clonotype has only a few counts. J is TRBJ1-5 and V is TRBV6-1; D unresolved. Looked up from germline, CDR1 is MNHNS and CDR2 is SASEGT. V lost 6 bases and J 2 bases, leaving 11 bases between the germline ends. CDR3 length equals 14 residues. This CDR3 is CASRPRVGNQPQHF. As DNA, the CDR3 is TGTGCCAGCAGGCCGAGGGTAGGCAATCAGCCCCAGCATTTT.

This chain connects TRBV2 to TRBJ2-5, with D possibly called TRBD1 or TRBD2 (5 bases each). This CDR3 has 12 amino acids. Trimming stripped 9 bases from V and 3 bases from J, with 11 bases between. The germline CDR1 and CDR2 sequences are SNHLY and FYNNEI. The CDR3 spells CASTGPEETQYF. The CDR3 bases are TGTGCCAGTACGGGGCCAGAAGAGACCCAGTACTTC.

The chain combines TRBV7-9 with TRBJ2-7, with a possible D match to TRBD1 (5 bases). Germline CDR1 and CDR2: SEHNR and FQNEAQ (reference sequence). The CDR3 runs 16 residues. With 2 bases removed from V and 1 base from J, the gap between germline ends came to 15 bases. The CDR3 protein is CASSLQNRPTSYEQYF. Here the CDR3 DNA reads TGTGCCAGCAGCTTACAGAACAGGCCGACTTCCTACGAGCAGTACTTC.

The rearrangement joins TRBV6-1 to TRBJ1-2; D call uncertain. Germline V gene lookup returns CDR1 MNHNS and CDR2 SASEGT. Trimming shortened V by 7 bases and J by 2 bases, and 20 bases separated the two germline ends. The CDR3 sequence is 16 residues long. The CDR3 DNA sequence: TGTGCCAGCACTAAGACATCTATCGGAGCGAACTATGGCTACACCTTC. It specifies CASTKTSIGANYGYTF.

This chain joins TRBV11-2 and TRBJ2-6; 14 positions agree with TRBD2. This CDR3 comprises 20 residues. J gave up 1 base and V 5 bases, and 10 bases lay outside the gene matches. Germline CDR1 is SGHAT and CDR2 is FQNNGV. CDR3 in DNA: TGTGCCAGCAGCCTGGGGACTAGCGGGAGAGGTTCATCTGGGGCCAACGTCCTGACTTTC. Translated, it gives CASSLGTSGRGSSGANVLTF. Together with reference TRBV11-2 and TRBJ2-6, the CDR3 gives the full variable domain: EAGVAQSPRYKIIEKRQSVAFWCNPISGHATLYWYQQILGQGPKLLIQFQNNGVVDDSQLPKDRFSAERLKGVDSTLKIQPAKLEDSAVYLCASSLGTSGRGSSGANVLTFGAGSRLTVL.

The table lists this clonotype with a few counts. This sequence joins TRBV6-5 and TRBJ1-5, with D possibly being TRBD1 (6 bases). Germline loops: CDR1 MNHEY, CDR2 SVGAGI. V lost 2 bases to trimming and J lost 7 bases, with 15 bases between them. This CDR3 has 15 residues. CDR3 sequence: CASSYSGGPGQPQHF. CDR3 DNA: TGTGCCAGCAGTTACAGTGGGGGCCCAGGACAGCCCCAGCATTTT.

The chain recombines TRBV4-3 with TRBJ2-7; D tentatively fits TRBD1 or TRBD2 (5 bases each). The ends were cut back, 0 bases at V and 5 bases at J, with 11 bases in the middle. This CDR3 contains 14 residues. Germline CDR1 LGHNA, CDR2 YSLEER. The CDR3 region is CASSQDAGTNEQYF. CDR3 nucleotide sequence: TGCGCCAGCAGCCAAGACGCAGGGACCAACGAGCAGTACTTC.

This rearrangement joins TRBV7-2 to TRBJ2-4, with D possibly being TRBD2 (5 bases). This CDR3 has 12 residues. The V gene lost 1 base and the J gene lost 8 bases, with 6 bases spanning the gap. Germline V gene sequence: CDR1 SGHTA, CDR2 FQGNSA. Here the CDR3 reads CASSLDGDIQYF. The CDR3 DNA sequence: TGTGCCAGCAGCTTAGACGGGGACATTCAGTACTTC. The full variable domain, rest sourced from reference TRBV7-2 and TRBJ2-4, is GAGVSQSPSNKVTEKGKDVELRCDPISGHTALYWYRQSLGQGLEFLIYFQGNSAPDKSGLPSDRFSAERTGGSVSTLTIQRTQQEDSAVYLCASSLDGDIQYFGAGTRLSVL.

The V call is TRBV29-1, the J call TRBJ1-3, with D unresolved. The CDR3 loop spans 13 amino acids. V lost 7 bases, J lost 4 bases, and 14 bases lay in between. Germline CDR1 is SQVTM and CDR2 is ANQGSEA. The chain's CDR3 is CSARRSSGNTIYF. The DNA of the CDR3 is TGCAGCGCCCGACGGTCGTCGGGAAACACCATATATTTT.

This clonotype was found a few times. The chain couples TRBV6-1 to TRBJ1-5; D not certain. The CDR3 totals 13 residues. The ends were cut back, 6 bases at V and 5 bases at J, with 11 bases in the middle. In germline, CDR1 is MNHNS, CDR2 SASEGT. The CDR3 loop is CASSPRVYQPQHF. The CDR3 region has the DNA TGTGCCAGCAGCCCCCGTGTCTATCAGCCCCAGCATTTT.

The rearrangement joins TRBV27 to TRBJ2-3; D is unresolved. This CDR3 region has 13 residues. Trimming stripped 4 bases from V and 0 bases from J, with 5 bases between. Per germline, CDR1 MNHEY and CDR2 SMNVEV (reference sequence). CDR3 region: CASSSGSTDTQYF. The CDR3 DNA follows: TGTGCCAGCAGTTCCGGAAGCACAGATACGCAGTATTTT.

This clonotype was detected once. The chain combines TRBV28 with TRBJ1-2, with D possibly TRBD1 on 5 matching bases. CDR1 and CDR2 (germline): MDHEN, SYDVKM. The CDR3 is 15 amino acids. The ends were cut back, 3 bases at V and 4 bases at J, with 15 bases in the middle. CDR3 residues: CASSFASIGAYGYTF. CDR3 in DNA: TGTGCCAGCAGTTTTGCTAGTATTGGGGCCTATGGCTACACCTTC.

The chain couples TRBV10-2 to TRBJ2-2; TRBD2 aligns across 8 bases. The V segment lost 8 bases and the J segment 3 bases; nucleotides outside the gene matches: 5. Germline V gene data show CDR1 as WSHSY and CDR2 as SAAADI. The CDR3 is 14 amino acids. In nucleotides, the CDR3 is TGCGCCAGCCGGGGGGGAAGGGACACCGGGGAGCTGTTTTTT. Translated: CASRGGRDTGELFF.

The table lists this clonotype with a few counts. The rearrangement joins TRBV7-3 to TRBJ2-7, with 11 bases fitting TRBD2. Trimming took 5 bases from V and 5 from J; bases not matched to a gene: 5. The CDR3 covers 14 residues. Germline V gives CDR1 SGHTA, CDR2 FQGTGA. The CDR3 region has the DNA TGTGCCAGCAGCCATAGCGGGAGGGTCGACGAGCAGTACTTC. Translation: CASSHSGRVDEQYF.

The chain links TRBV6-5 to TRBJ2-5; D possibly corresponds to TRBD2 (6 bases). Per the germline V gene, CDR1 is MNHEY and CDR2 is SVGAGI. The V and J ends lost 1 base and 7 bases respectively, with 10 bases between them. CDR3 length equals 13 residues. For the CDR3, the DNA is TGTGCCAGCAGTTACTTGGGGGGTGTGACCCAGTACTTC. Translated: CASSYLGGVTQYF.

This clonotype was observed a handful of times. The CDR3 sequence is CSARDRLAAQETQYF. CDR3 sequence (DNA): TGCAGTGCTAGAGATAGGCTAGCGGCCCAAGAGACCCAGTACTTC. The chain is built from TRBV20-1 and TRBJ2-5; 7 nucleotides line up with TRBD2. Looked up from germline, CDR1 is DFQATT and CDR2 is SNEGSKA (reference sequence). The CDR3 length is 15 residues. The trim removed 0 bases at V and 1 base at J, leaving 5 bases unmatched.

The genes are TRBV6-1 and TRBJ1-2; 8 bases match TRBD1. The length of the CDR3 is 14 residues. V shed 3 bases and J 4 bases; nucleotides not matched to a gene: 4. CDR1 and CDR2 (germline): MNHNS, SASEGT. CDR3 protein: CASSDTGGGYGYTF. The CDR3 region has the DNA TGTGCCAGCAGTGATACAGGGGGAGGCTATGGCTACACCTTC.

This clonotype appeared a few times. V and J are TRBV6-5 and TRBJ1-6, with 8 bases aligning to TRBD1. Germline trimming cut 0 bases from V and 5 bases from J; bases unmatched to any gene: 12. CDR1 and CDR2 from the germline V gene are MNHEY and SVGAGI. The CDR3 totals 19 residues. The CDR3 coding sequence is TGTGCCAGCAGTTACTCGAGCGCTAACGTGGACAGGGATAATTCACCCCTCCACTTT. This encodes CASSYSSANVDRDNSPLHF.

This sequence joins TRBV7-2 and TRBJ1-2; possible D gene TRBD1, 5 bases. V was clipped by 0 bases and J by 4 bases, with 12 bases between them. Germline loops: CDR1 SGHTA, CDR2 FQGNSA. The CDR3 has 15 amino acids. The DNA of the CDR3 is TGTGCCAGCAGCTTAGCTCCCGGGGGTAGCTATGGCTACACCTTC. This encodes CASSLAPGGSYGYTF.